Shown below are 3 T cell receptor beta chains from a single sample sequenced in a study of T cell repertoires in cytomegalovirus infection. TCRdb re-called the reads through MiXCR, storing one row per CDR3 protein. This sample carries hundreds of thousands of distinct CDR3 sequences, around 32% of them seen once, and the ten largest clones take 18%. What these receptors recognize is not known. This sample comprised cultured PBMCs, obtained from culture after CMV antigen stimulation. The source is a human donor in good health (CMV status not recorded). Some clones in this sample may be carry-over from other donors' samples.

CDR3 sequence: CSAGTPWEGSNQPQHF. CDR3 coding DNA: TGCAGTGCTGGCACCCCTTGGGAGGGGAGCAATCAGCCCCAGCATTTT. The chain employs TRBV20-1 and TRBJ1-5, with D possibly being TRBD1 (5 bases). The CDR3 covers 16 residues. The V and J ends lost 5 bases and 1 base respectively, with 18 bases between them. From germline, CDR1 is DFQATT and CDR2 SNEGSKA (reference sequence).

J is TRBJ2-4 and V is TRBV6-8; no clear D gene. The germline V and J ends were trimmed by 7 bases and 4 bases, with 5 bases remaining between them. CDR1 MNHGY and CDR2 SAAAGT come from the germline V gene. This CDR3 has 11 amino acids. CDR3 residues: CASMTKNIQYF. CDR3 DNA sequence: TGTGCCAGCATGACAAAAAACATTCAGTACTTC.

The genes are TRBV7-2 and TRBJ2-1; 13 bases are a match to TRBD2. Germline CDR1 SGHTA, CDR2 FQGNSA. Trimming took 1 base from V and 4 from J; bases not matched to a gene: 4. This CDR3 has 17 residues. The CDR3: CASSLGPGLAGYNEQFF. CDR3 coding DNA: TGTGCCAGCAGCTTAGGACCGGGACTAGCGGGGTACAATGAGCAGTTCTTC.